This TCR beta chain was sequenced for a study of siplizumab effects on memory and regulatory T cells. Whole-study results and caveats: A major contribution to the alloresponse seemed to be made by naive T cells, which seemed more diverse than memory cells. Alloreactive clones mapping to unstimulated subsets formed only a minor fraction. Sequences that were alloreactive and traceable to unstimulated CD4+ memory cells were significantly reduced by siplizumab. Left unconfirmed was the suppressive function of proliferating Tregs from siplizumab cultures.

Profiled with immunoSEQ multiplex PCR; TCRdb holds only in-frame clones, not every one. The sample yields approximately 98,000 clones, roughly 94% seen once. Germline-derived CDR1 and CDR2 are SGHRS and YFSETQ. CDR3 length: 15 amino acids. V shed 0 bases and J shed 5 bases, with 12 bases lying between them. This clone was seen once. What it binds is unknown. The sample consisted of non-Treg CD4+ T cells sorted from blood. The sequence was obtained from a human donor in good health. V usage is TRBV5-1 and J usage is TRBJ1-5, with a possible D match to TRBD1 (5 bases). The CDR3, as DNA: TGCGCCAGCAGCTTGGAGGTGGGAGGGGATCAGCCCCAGCATTTT. This codes for CASSLEVGGDQPQHF. Using reference TRBV5-1 and TRBJ1-5 for the parts outside the CDR3, the full variable domain is KAGVTQTPRYLIKTRGQQVTLSCSPISGHRSVSWYQQTPGQGLQFLFEYFSETQRNKGNFPGRFSGRQFSNSRSEMNVSTLELGDSALYLCASSLEVGGDQPQHFGDGTRLSIL.